Listed below are T cell receptor beta chains from one sample, sequenced in a study of OX40 agonist ivuxolimab in advanced cancers. TCRdb keeps only in-frame clones here, not all; method: immunoSEQ multiplex PCR. The sample has approximately 69,000 clones; roughly 90% are singletons. The specimen was CD4+ or CD8+ T cells sorted from blood, collected in a trial of the OX40 agonist ivuxolimab. These receptors were taken from an adult with an advanced solid tumor such as melanoma, head and neck, liver or kidney cancer. Both conserved end residues are part of each CDR3. Each record gives: J gene, V gene, clone size, D gene, CDR3 protein, CDR3 DNA. D genes are given only for firm matches. Clone size is not always given. Where it is, it says once, few, many or a class for expanded clones.

TRBJ1-1 | TRBV27 | NA | TRBD1 | CASRRTGVGNTEAFF | TGTGCCAGCAGGCGGACAGGGGTGGGGAACACTGAAGCTTTCTTT
TRBJ2-3 | TRBV5-1 | NA | NA | CASSFSTDTDTQYF | TGCGCCAGCAGCTTTTCTACGGACACAGATACGCAGTATTTT
TRBJ2-5 | TRBV7-2 | NA | TRBD2 | CASSLGSGRAGETQYF | TGTGCCAGCAGCTTAGGTAGCGGGAGGGCCGGTGAGACCCAGTACTTC
TRBJ2-7 | TRBV28 | NA | NA | CASSLPGATRGQYF | TGTGCCAGCAGTTTACCAGGGGCCACTCGAGGGCAGTACTTC
TRBJ2-5 | TRBV6-5 | NA | TRBD1 | CASSYDRGRGETQYF | TGTGCCAGCAGTTACGACAGGGGCAGGGGAGAGACCCAGTACTTC
TRBJ2-2 | TRBV7-3 | NA | NA | CASSLSGPNTGELFF | TGTGCCAGCAGCTTAAGCGGGCCGAACACCGGGGAGCTGTTTTTT
TRBJ1-1 | TRBV5-4 | NA | NA | CASSSLTGGLDTEAFF | TGTGCCAGCAGCTCTCTGACAGGAGGGTTGGACACTGAAGCTTTCTTT
TRBJ2-1 | TRBV11-2 | NA | TRBD2 | CASSLTGSGSGAFF | TGTGCCAGCAGCTTAACCGGAAGCGGGAGTGGAGCGTTCTTC
TRBJ2-1 | TRBV29-1 | NA | TRBD2 | CSAELAGVRRGNEQFF | TGCAGCGCAGAACTAGCGGGAGTTCGGAGAGGGAATGAGCAGTTCTTC
TRBJ2-1 | TRBV7-3 | NA | NA | CASSPSGSRYEQFF | TGTGCCAGCAGCCCCAGCGGCAGTCGCTATGAGCAGTTCTTC
TRBJ2-3 | TRBV2 | NA | NA | CASSINRRGSDTQYF | TGTGCCAGCTCCATAAACAGGAGGGGATCAGATACGCAGTATTTT
TRBJ1-1 | TRBV28 | NA | TRBD1 | CASSFGGQGAGMMNTEAFF | TGTGCCAGCAGTTTTGGGGGACAGGGGGCCGGAATGATGAACACTGAAGCTTTCTTT
TRBJ2-1 | TRBV7-2 | NA | NA | CASSFARYEQFF | TGTGCCAGCAGCTTTGCGCGATATGAGCAGTTCTTC
TRBJ2-7 | TRBV20-1 | NA | NA | CSAIPQHEQYF | TGCAGTGCCATCCCCCAACACGAGCAGTACTTC
TRBJ2-4 | TRBV19 | NA | NA | CASSIEVRLAKNIQYF | TGTGCCAGTAGTATAGAGGTCAGACTAGCCAAAAACATTCAGTACTTC
TRBJ1-5 | TRBV21-1 | NA | NA | CAIPHGGDEPQHF | TGTGCCATCCCCCATGGGGGGGATGAGCCCCAGCATTTT
TRBJ1-5 | TRBV27 | NA | NA | CASSFTGSTTSNQPQHF | TGTGCCAGCAGTTTTACGGGGAGCACTACTAGCAATCAGCCCCAGCATTTT
TRBJ2-2 | TRBV7-7 | few | TRBD1 | CAIQGAGELFF | TGTGCCATCCAGGGGGCCGGGGAGCTGTTTTTT
TRBJ1-6 | TRBV29-1 | once | TRBD1 | CSVGTGQGKSPLHF | TGCAGCGTTGGTACCGGACAGGGAAAGTCACCCCTCCACTTT
TRBJ2-7 | TRBV5-1 | NA | TRBD2 | CASSLLAGVGEQYF | TGCGCCAGCAGCTTACTAGCGGGAGTTGGCGAGCAGTACTTC
TRBJ1-4 | TRBV28 | NA | NA | CASGSWNEKLFF | TGTGCCAGCGGTTCATGGAATGAAAAACTGTTTTTT
TRBJ2-7 | TRBV7-2 | NA | TRBD1 | CASSFDRGKGEQYF | TGTGCCAGCAGCTTTGACAGGGGTAAGGGCGAGCAGTACTTC
TRBJ2-3 | TRBV11-2 | once | TRBD2 | CASSLRGASGRADTQYF | TGTGCCAGCAGCTTAAGAGGGGCTAGCGGGAGAGCAGATACGCAGTATTTT
TRBJ2-7 | TRBV28 | NA | NA | CASRDGQGRREQYF | TGTGCCAGCAGGGACGGCCAAGGCCGTCGCGAGCAGTACTTC
TRBJ1-1 | TRBV6-6 | NA | TRBD1 | CASSRDSDTEAFF | TGTGCCAGCAGCCGGGACAGCGACACTGAAGCTTTCTTT
TRBJ2-5 | TRBV2 | NA | NA | CASSEWETQYF | TGTGCCAGCAGTGAATGGGAGACCCAGTACTTC
TRBJ1-2 | TRBV7-8 | once | NA | CASSSLGWGRGYTF | TGTGCCAGCAGCTCCCTAGGTTGGGGGCGCGGCTACACCTTC
TRBJ2-3 | TRBV6-1 | once | NA | CASKKDDTDTQYF | TGTGCCAGCAAGAAGGATGATACAGATACGCAGTATTTT
TRBJ2-1 | TRBV9 | once | NA | CASSVGTISYNEQFF | TGTGCCAGCAGCGTAGGGACAATTTCCTACAATGAGCAGTTCTTC
TRBJ2-7 | TRBV7-9 | NA | NA | CASSPDSRPYEQYF | TGTGCCAGCAGCCCGGACAGCCGCCCCTACGAGCAGTACTTC
TRBJ1-4 | TRBV5-4 | NA | NA | CASSSGFNEKLFF | TGTGCCAGCAGCTCGGGGTTTAATGAAAAACTGTTTTTT
TRBJ2-3 | TRBV11-2 | NA | NA | CASSLGPDRPDTQYF | TGTGCCAGCAGCTTAGGTCCCGACAGGCCAGATACGCAGTATTTT
TRBJ1-1 | TRBV27 | NA | TRBD1 | CASRTGGVWNTEAFF | TGTGCCAGCAGGACAGGGGGCGTTTGGAACACTGAAGCTTTCTTT
TRBJ2-7 | TRBV5-1 | NA | NA | CASSTGPGSYEQYF | TGCGCCAGCAGCACCGGCCCTGGCTCCTACGAGCAGTACTTC
TRBJ2-1 | TRBV4-1 | NA | NA | CASSRQGQGAYNEQFF | TGCGCCAGCAGCCGCCAGGGGCAAGGGGCCTACAATGAGCAGTTCTTC
TRBJ2-7 | TRBV9 | NA | NA | CASSLRGDGTSYEQYF | TGTGCCAGCAGCCTCAGGGGGGACGGGACTTCCTACGAGCAGTACTTC
TRBJ1-4 | TRBV15 | once | NA | CATSSSRATNEKLFF | TGTGCCACCAGCAGCTCAAGAGCAACTAATGAAAAACTGTTTTTT
TRBJ2-3 | TRBV28 | once | NA | CASSTTDTQYF | TGTGCCAGCAGTACTACAGATACGCAGTATTTT
TRBJ2-3 | TRBV6-1 | NA | TRBD2 | CASSASGGSTDTQYF | TGTGCCAGCAGTGCTAGCGGGGGTAGCACAGATACGCAGTATTTT
TRBJ1-2 | TRBV18 | NA | NA | CASSREAGYTF | TGTGCCAGCTCACGGGAAGCTGGCTACACCTTC
TRBJ1-2 | TRBV5-1 | NA | NA | CASSLDSGGAGYTF | TGCGCCAGCAGCCTGGACAGCGGAGGGGCCGGCTACACCTTC
TRBJ2-2 | TRBV18 | NA | NA | CASSTDARGTGELFF | TGTGCCAGCTCAACGGACGCAAGGGGAACCGGGGAGCTGTTTTTT
TRBJ2-3 | TRBV10-1 | once | TRBD1 | CASSSTGGTDTQYF | TGCGCCAGCAGTTCCACAGGGGGCACAGATACGCAGTATTTT